What follows is one T cell receptor beta chain and its context. Sequence at one end of the junction differs from germline and may be a read error. Original handling: It was from reference gene primer amplification that nucleated cell counts were estimated. Method: immunoSEQ multiplex PCR; TCRdb's copy keeps in-frame clones and lacks some. Clonal size and the V and J genes are those of that table, whereas D and trimming came from the DNA. The sample holds 250,000 to 300,000 clones, over 80% seen once. Germline CDR1 SSHAT, CDR2 FNYEAQ (reference sequence). This CDR3 comprises 15 residues. This record belongs to a study of blood T cell repertoires in COVID-19. About the research overall: Specimens from acute and convalescent COVID-19 originated in the United States, Italy and Spain. T cells, B-cell-depleted T cells, or PBMCs provided the cDNA or gDNA that served as material.

The rearrangement uses TRBV7-7 and TRBJ2-1; 7 bases fit TRBD1. The sample consisted of peripheral blood. The source is a man in his sixties who had recovered from COVID-19. The CDR3 sequence: CASSQDRSSYNEQFF. In DNA form, the CDR3 reads TGTGCTAGCAGCCAGGACAGGTCTTCCTACAATGAGCAGTTCTTC.